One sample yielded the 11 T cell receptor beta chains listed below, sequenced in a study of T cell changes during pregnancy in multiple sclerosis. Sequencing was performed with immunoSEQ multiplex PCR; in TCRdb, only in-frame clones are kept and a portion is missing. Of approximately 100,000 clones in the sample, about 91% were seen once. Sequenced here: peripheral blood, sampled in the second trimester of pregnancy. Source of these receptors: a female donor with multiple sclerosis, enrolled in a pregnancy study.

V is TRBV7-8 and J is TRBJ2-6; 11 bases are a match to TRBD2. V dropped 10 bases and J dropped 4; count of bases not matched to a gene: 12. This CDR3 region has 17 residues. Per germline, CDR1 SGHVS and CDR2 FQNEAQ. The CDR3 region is CATPMGLAAPGANVLTF. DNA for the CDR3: TGTGCCACGCCAATGGGACTAGCGGCCCCCGGGGCCAACGTCCTGACTTTC.

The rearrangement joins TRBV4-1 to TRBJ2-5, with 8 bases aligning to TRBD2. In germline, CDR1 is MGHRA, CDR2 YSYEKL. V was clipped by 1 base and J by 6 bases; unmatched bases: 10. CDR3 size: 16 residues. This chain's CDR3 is CASSQAPGGAGKTQYF. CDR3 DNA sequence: TGCGCCAGCAGCCAAGCCCCGGGAGGGGCAGGGAAGACCCAGTACTTC.

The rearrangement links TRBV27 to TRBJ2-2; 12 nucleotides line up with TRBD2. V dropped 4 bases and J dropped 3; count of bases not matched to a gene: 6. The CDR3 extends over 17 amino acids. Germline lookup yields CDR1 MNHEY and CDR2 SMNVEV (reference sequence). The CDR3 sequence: CASSSGRLAGDTGELFF. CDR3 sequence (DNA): TGTGCCAGCAGTTCTGGCCGACTAGCGGGAGACACCGGGGAGCTGTTTTTT.

The CDR3 region has the DNA TGCGCCAGCAGAACCGGGACTAGCGGGAGCACAGAGACCCAGTACTTC. Translation: CASRTGTSGSTETQYF. The rearrangement links TRBV5-1 to TRBJ2-5, with TRBD2 identical over 14 bases. Looked up from germline, CDR1 is SGHRS and CDR2 is YFSETQ. The CDR3 runs to 16 residues. The trim removed 5 bases at V and 4 bases at J, leaving 7 bases unmatched.

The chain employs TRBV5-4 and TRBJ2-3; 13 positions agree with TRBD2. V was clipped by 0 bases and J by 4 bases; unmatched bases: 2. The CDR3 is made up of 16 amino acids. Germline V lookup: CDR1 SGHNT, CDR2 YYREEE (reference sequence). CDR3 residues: CASSLAGLAGADTQYF. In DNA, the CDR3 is TGTGCCAGCAGCTTGGCCGGACTAGCGGGAGCAGATACGCAGTATTTT.

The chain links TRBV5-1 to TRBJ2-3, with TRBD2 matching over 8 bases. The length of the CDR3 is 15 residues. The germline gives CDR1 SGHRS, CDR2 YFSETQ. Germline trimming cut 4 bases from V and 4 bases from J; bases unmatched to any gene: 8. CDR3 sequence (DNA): TGCGCCAGCAGCCTCACGGGGGGGCAGGCAGATACGCAGTATTTT. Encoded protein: CASSLTGGQADTQYF.

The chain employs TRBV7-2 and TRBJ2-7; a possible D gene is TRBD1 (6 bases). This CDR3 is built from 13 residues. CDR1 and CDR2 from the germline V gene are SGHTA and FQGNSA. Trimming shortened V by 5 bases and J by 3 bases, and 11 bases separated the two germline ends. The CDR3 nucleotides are TGTGCCAGCAGCCGCGGACAGTTCTACGAGCAGTACTTC. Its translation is CASSRGQFYEQYF. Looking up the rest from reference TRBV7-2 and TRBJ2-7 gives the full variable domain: GAGVSQSPSNKVTEKGKDVELRCDPISGHTALYWYRQSLGQGLEFLIYFQGNSAPDKSGLPSDRFSAERTGGSVSTLTIQRTQQEDSAVYLCASSRGQFYEQYFGPGTRLTVT.

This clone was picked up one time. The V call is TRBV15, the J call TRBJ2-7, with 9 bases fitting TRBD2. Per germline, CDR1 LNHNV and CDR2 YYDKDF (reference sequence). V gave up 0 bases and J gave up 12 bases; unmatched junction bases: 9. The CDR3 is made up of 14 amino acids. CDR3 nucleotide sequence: TGTGCCACCAGCAGAGATGGGGCTAGCGGGATTCTGTACTTC. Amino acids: CATSRDGASGILYF.

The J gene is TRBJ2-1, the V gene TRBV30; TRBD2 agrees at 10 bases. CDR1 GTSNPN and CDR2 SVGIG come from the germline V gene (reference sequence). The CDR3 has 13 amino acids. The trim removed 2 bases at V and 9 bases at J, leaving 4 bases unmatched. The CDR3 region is CAWSWTSGGEQFF. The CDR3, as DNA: TGTGCCTGGAGTTGGACTAGCGGAGGTGAGCAGTTCTTC.

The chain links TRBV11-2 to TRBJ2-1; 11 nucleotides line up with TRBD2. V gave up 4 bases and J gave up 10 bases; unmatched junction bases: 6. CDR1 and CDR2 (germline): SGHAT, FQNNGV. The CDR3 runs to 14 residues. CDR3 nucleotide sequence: TGTGCCAGCAGCTCACTAGCGGGAGAGCAGGAGCAGTTCTTC. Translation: CASSSLAGEQEQFF.

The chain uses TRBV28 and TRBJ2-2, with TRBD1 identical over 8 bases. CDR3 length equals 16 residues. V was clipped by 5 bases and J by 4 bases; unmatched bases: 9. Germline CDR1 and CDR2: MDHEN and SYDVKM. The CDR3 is CASSPWTGTATGELFF. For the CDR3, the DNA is TGTGCCAGCAGTCCTTGGACAGGGACGGCCACCGGGGAGCTGTTTTTT.